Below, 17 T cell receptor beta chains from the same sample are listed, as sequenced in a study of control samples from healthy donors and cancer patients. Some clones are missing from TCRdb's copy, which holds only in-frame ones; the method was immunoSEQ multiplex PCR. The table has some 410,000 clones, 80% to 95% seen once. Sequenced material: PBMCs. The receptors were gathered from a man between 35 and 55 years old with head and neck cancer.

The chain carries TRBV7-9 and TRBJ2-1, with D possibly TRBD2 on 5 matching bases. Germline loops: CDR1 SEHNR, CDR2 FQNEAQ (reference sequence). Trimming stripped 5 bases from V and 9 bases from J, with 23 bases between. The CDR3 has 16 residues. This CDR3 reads CASSPSTGNTIGEQFF. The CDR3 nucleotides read TGTGCCAGCAGCCCGTCGACGGGAAATACTATCGGTGAGCAGTTCTTC.

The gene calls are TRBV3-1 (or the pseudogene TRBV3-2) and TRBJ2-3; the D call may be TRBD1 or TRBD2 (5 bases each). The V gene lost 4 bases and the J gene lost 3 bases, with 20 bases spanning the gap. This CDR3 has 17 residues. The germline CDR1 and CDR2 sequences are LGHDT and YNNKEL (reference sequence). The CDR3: CASSPFGAPGDTDTQYF. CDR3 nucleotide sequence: TGTGCCAGCAGCCCCTTCGGGGCCCCAGGTGATACAGATACGCAGTATTTT.

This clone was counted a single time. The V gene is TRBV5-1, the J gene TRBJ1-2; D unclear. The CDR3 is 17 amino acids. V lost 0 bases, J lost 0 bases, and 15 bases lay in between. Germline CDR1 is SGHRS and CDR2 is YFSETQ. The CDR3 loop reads CASSLERGLKTNYGYTF. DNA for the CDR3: TGCGCCAGCAGCTTGGAGCGTGGCCTAAAAACTAACTATGGCTACACCTTC.

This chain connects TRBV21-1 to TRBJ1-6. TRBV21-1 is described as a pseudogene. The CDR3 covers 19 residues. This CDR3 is CASSKAVDGGRSYNSPLHF. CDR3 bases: TGTGCCAGCAGCAAAGCGGTGGATGGGGGAAGGTCCTATAATTCACCCCTCCACTTT.

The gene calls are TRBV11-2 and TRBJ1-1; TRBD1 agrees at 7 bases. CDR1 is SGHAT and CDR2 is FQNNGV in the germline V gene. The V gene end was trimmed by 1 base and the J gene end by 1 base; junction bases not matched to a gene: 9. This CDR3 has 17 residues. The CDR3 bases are TGTGCCAGCAGCTTAGGAGGGGGAAGGGACAGGAACACTGAAGCTTTCTTT. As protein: CASSLGGGRDRNTEAFF.

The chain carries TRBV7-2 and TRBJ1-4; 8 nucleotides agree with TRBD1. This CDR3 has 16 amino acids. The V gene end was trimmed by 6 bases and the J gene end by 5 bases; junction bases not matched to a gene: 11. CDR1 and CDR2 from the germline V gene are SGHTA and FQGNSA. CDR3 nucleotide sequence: TGTGCCAGCAGTACCCAACCCCCAGGGGGCAATGAAAAACTGTTTTTT. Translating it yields CASSTQPPGGNEKLFF.

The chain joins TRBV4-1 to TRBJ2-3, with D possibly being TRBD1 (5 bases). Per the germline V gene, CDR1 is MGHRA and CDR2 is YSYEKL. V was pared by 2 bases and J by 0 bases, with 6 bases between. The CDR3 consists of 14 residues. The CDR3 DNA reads TGCGCCAGCAGCCAACGACAGAGCACAGATACGCAGTATTTT. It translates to CASSQRQSTDTQYF.

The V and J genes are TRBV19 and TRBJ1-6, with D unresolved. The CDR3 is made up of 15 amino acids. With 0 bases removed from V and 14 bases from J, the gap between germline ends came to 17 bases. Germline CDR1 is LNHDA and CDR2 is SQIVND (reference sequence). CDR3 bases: TGTGCCAGTAGTATAGATAGGAGCGCGACCGGGGCCCTCCACTTT. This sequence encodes CASSIDRSATGALHF.

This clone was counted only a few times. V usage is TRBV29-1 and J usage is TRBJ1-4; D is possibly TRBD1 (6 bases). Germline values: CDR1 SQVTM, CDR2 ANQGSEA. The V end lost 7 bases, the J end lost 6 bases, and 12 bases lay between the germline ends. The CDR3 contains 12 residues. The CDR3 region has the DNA TGCAGCGCAGGGGCGTTTGATGAAAAACTGTTTTTT. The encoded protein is CSAGAFDEKLFF.

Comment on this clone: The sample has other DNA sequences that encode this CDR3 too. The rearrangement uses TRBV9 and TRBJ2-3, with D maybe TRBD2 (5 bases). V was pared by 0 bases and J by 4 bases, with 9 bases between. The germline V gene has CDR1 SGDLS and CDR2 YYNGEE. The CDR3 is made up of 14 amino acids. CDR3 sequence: CASSVAGRPDTQYF. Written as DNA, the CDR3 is TGTGCCAGCAGCGTAGCGGGAAGACCAGATACGCAGTATTTT.

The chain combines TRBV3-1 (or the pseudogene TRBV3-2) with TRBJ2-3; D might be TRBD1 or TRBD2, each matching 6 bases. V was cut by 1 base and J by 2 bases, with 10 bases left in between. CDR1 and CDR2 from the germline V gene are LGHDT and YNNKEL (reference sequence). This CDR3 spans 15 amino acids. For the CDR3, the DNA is TGTGCCAGCAGCCAAGCGGGGGCCTACACAGATACGCAGTATTTT. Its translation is CASSQAGAYTDTQYF.

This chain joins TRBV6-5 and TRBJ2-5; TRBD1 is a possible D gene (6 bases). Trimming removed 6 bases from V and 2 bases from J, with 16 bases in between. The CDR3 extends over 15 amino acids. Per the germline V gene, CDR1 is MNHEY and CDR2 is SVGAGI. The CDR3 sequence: CASSFQGYEQETQYF. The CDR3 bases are TGTGCCAGCAGCTTCCAGGGGTATGAGCAAGAGACCCAGTACTTC.

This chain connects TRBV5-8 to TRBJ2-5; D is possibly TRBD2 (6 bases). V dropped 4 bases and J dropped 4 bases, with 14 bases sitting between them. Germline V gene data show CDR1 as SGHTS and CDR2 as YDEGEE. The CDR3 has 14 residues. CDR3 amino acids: CASSRETLGETQYF. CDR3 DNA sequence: TGTGCCAGCAGCCGGGAGACCTTGGGAGAGACCCAGTACTTC.

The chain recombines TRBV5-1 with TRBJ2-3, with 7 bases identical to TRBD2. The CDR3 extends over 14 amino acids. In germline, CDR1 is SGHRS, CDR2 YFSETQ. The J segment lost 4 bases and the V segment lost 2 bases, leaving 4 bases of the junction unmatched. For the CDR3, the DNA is TGCGCCAGCAGCTTAGGCGGGAGTTCAGATACGCAGTATTTT. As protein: CASSLGGSSDTQYF.

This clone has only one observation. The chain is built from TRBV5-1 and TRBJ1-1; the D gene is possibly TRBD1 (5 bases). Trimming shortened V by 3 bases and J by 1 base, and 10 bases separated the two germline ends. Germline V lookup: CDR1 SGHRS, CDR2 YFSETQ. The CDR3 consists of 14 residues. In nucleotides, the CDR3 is TGCGCCAGCAGCTCCGACAGACCGAACACTGAAGCTTTCTTT. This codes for CASSSDRPNTEAFF.

The CDR3 DNA follows: TGTGCCAGCAGCTTAGATCAGGCAGGGGAAAATGAGCAGTTCTTC. Translation: CASSLDQAGENEQFF. The rearrangement joins TRBV11-2 to TRBJ2-1, with a weak D call TRBD1 (6 bases). V was cut by 0 bases and J by 7 bases, with 13 bases left in between. Germline values: CDR1 SGHAT, CDR2 FQNNGV. There are 15 residues in the CDR3.

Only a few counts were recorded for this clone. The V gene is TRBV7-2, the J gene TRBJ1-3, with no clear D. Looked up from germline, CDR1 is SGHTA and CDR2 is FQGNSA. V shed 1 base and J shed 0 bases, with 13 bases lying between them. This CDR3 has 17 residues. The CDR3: CASSLVAQVSSGNTIYF. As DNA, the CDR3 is TGTGCCAGCAGCTTAGTCGCGCAGGTCAGCTCTGGAAACACCATATATTTT. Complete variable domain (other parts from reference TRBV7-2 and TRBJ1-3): GAGVSQSPSNKVTEKGKDVELRCDPISGHTALYWYRQSLGQGLEFLIYFQGNSAPDKSGLPSDRFSAERTGGSVSTLTIQRTQQEDSAVYLCASSLVAQVSSGNTIYFGEGSWLTVV.